Each of the 31 T cell receptor beta chains below was sequenced from the same sample in a study of CD8 T cells in Susac syndrome. Random hexamers primed reverse transcription of 0.5 to 1 ug RNA. TCRdb re-derived calls from the immunoSEQ multiplex PCR reads in MiXCR, one entry per CDR3 protein. The sample yields around 130,000 distinct CDR3 sequences, roughly 92% seen once. Sequences were obtained from CD4+ T cells from PBMCs. The receptors shown here come from a human donor in good health.

The rearrangement links TRBV5-1 to TRBJ2-3; 12 positions agree with TRBD2. This CDR3 region has 16 residues. CDR1 SGHRS and CDR2 YFSETQ come from the germline V gene. After removal of 7 bases from V and 5 bases from J, the junction contained 11 bases not matched to a gene. Here the CDR3 reads CASQLLAGGLGDTQYF. The CDR3 coding sequence is TGCGCCAGCCAACTTCTAGCGGGGGGGCTTGGAGATACGCAGTATTTT.

Only a few counts were recorded for this clonotype. The gene calls are TRBV30 and TRBJ2-5; D remains unclear. V was clipped by 5 bases and J by 1 base, with 5 bases between them. Per germline, CDR1 GTSNPN and CDR2 SVGIG (reference sequence). The CDR3 runs to 11 residues. DNA of the CDR3: TGTGCCTGGCAGAGCCAAGAGACCCAGTACTTC. Translating it yields CAWQSQETQYF. Full variable domain (remainder filled in from reference TRBV30 and TRBJ2-5): SQTIHQWPATLVQPVGSPLSLECTVEGTSNPNLYWYRQAAGRGLQLLFYSVGIGQISSEVPQNLSASRPQDRQFILSSKKLLLSDSGFYLCAWQSQETQYFGPGTRLLVL.

The gene calls are TRBV29-1 and TRBJ2-3; 7 bases fit TRBD1. This CDR3 has 12 residues. The J segment lost 3 bases and the V segment lost 7 bases, leaving 4 bases of the junction unmatched. CDR1 and CDR2 (germline): SQVTM, ANQGSEA. The CDR3 DNA is TGCAGCGCTGGGACAGAGACAGATACGCAGTATTTT. Protein sequence: CSAGTETDTQYF.

This clonotype was seen a handful of times. The chain's CDR3 is CASSPGLAGAGEQYF. The CDR3 nucleotides are TGTGCCAGCAGTCCAGGACTAGCGGGAGCCGGGGAGCAGTACTTC. The V and J genes are TRBV12-3 or TRBV12-4 and TRBJ2-7; 13 nucleotides align to TRBD2. Trimming cost V 5 bases and J 7 bases; bases outside gene matches: 8. This CDR3 has 15 amino acids.

This clonotype was counted between two and nine times. This chain uses TRBV7-2 with TRBJ1-5; the match to TRBD1 covers 7 bases. Germline V lookup: CDR1 SGHTA, CDR2 FQGNSA. CDR3 length: 17 residues. After removal of 4 bases from V and 2 bases from J, the junction contained 11 bases not matched to a gene. The CDR3 bases are TGTGCCAGCAGCTCCGGGGACAGAGATATTGGCAATCAGCCCCAGCATTTT. Translation gives CASSSGDRDIGNQPQHF.

The genes are TRBV9 and TRBJ2-3, with D possibly matching TRBD2 (6 bases). V was pared by 0 bases and J by 1 base, with 12 bases between. In germline, CDR1 is SGDLS, CDR2 YYNGEE. The CDR3 sequence is 16 residues long. CDR3 DNA sequence: TGTGCCAGCAGCGTAGAACATCCGGGGGGCACAGATACGCAGTATTTT. Residues: CASSVEHPGGTDTQYF. The full variable domain, rest sourced from reference TRBV9 and TRBJ2-3, is DSGVTQTPKHLITATGQRVTLRCSPRSGDLSVYWYQQSLDQGLQFLIQYYNGEERAKGNILERFSAQQFPDLHSELNLSSLELGDSALYFCASSVEHPGGTDTQYFGPGTRLTVL.

This chain uses TRBV29-1 with TRBJ1-1, with TRBD1 as a possible D gene (5 bases). The CDR3 covers 12 residues. Trimming stripped 6 bases from V and 4 bases from J, with 12 bases between. Germline V gives CDR1 SQVTM, CDR2 ANQGSEA. The CDR3 reads CSVRGRGTEAFF. In nucleotides, the CDR3 is TGCAGCGTCCGCGGAAGGGGCACTGAAGCTTTCTTT.

The CDR3 sequence: CASSLEGGQGTYEQYF. The CDR3 region has the DNA TGTGCCAGTAGCCTAGAGGGGGGACAGGGAACCTACGAGCAGTACTTC. J is TRBJ2-7 and V is TRBV19; 9 bases are a match to TRBD1. The germline V gene encodes CDR1 LNHDA and CDR2 SQIVND (reference sequence). V was clipped by 6 bases and J by 2 bases; unmatched bases: 11. The CDR3 spans 16 residues.

The V gene is TRBV13, the J gene TRBJ1-1; no definite D call. The CDR3 is made up of 13 amino acids. CDR1 is PRHDT and CDR2 is FYEKMQ in the germline V gene (reference sequence). Trimming stripped 2 bases from V and 4 bases from J, with 8 bases between. The CDR3 nucleotides are TGTGCCAGCAGCTTATCCTGGGGCACTGAAGCTTTCTTT. Its protein is CASSLSWGTEAFF.

The chain uses TRBV5-1 and TRBJ2-7, with 8 bases fitting TRBD2. Germline V gene data show CDR1 as SGHRS and CDR2 as YFSETQ. The CDR3 length is 18 residues. Trimming took 4 bases from V and 2 from J; bases not matched to a gene: 17. The CDR3 DNA reads as TGCGCCAGCAGCCGTGGGCCAGCGGGAGAGACTGTAGCCTACGAGCAGTACTTC. It encodes CASSRGPAGETVAYEQYF.

The genes are TRBV20-1 and TRBJ2-1; 10 nucleotides align to TRBD2. The germline V gene has CDR1 DFQATT and CDR2 SNEGSKA (reference sequence). V lost 2 bases to trimming and J lost 6 bases; unmatched junction nucleotides: 4. CDR3 length: 14 residues. DNA of the CDR3: TGCAGTGCTAGAACCGGGACTAGCGCCAATGAGCAGTTCTTC. Amino acid sequence: CSARTGTSANEQFF.

The chain has TRBV28 and TRBJ1-1; D possibly corresponds to TRBD1 (5 bases). V was pared by 5 bases and J by 4 bases, with 11 bases between. CDR1 and CDR2 (germline): MDHEN, SYDVKM. The length of the CDR3 is 13 residues. CDR3 region: CASSGGGSTEAFF. CDR3 bases: TGTGCCAGCAGTGGGGGGGGTAGCACTGAAGCTTTCTTT.

This chain links TRBV2 with TRBJ1-5, with D maybe TRBD1 (5 bases). From germline, CDR1 is SNHLY and CDR2 FYNNEI. Trimming removed 6 bases from V and 7 bases from J, with 16 bases in between. CDR3 length: 14 residues. CDR3 in amino acids: CASSPGSIEQPQHF. The CDR3 nucleotides read TGTGCCAGCAGCCCAGGGTCGATAGAGCAGCCCCAGCATTTT.

This clonotype has a single count. The chain has TRBV7-9 and TRBJ2-5, with 7 bases identical to TRBD1. The CDR3 is 13 amino acids. Germline CDR1 is SEHNR and CDR2 is FQNEAQ (reference sequence). V gave up 4 bases and J gave up 5 bases; unmatched junction bases: 4. This CDR3 reads CASSSGQVETQYF. CDR3 coding DNA: TGTGCCAGCAGCTCAGGACAGGTGGAGACCCAGTACTTC.

The chain employs TRBV30 and TRBJ1-5, with D unresolved. The CDR3 covers 14 residues. V dropped 3 bases and J dropped 1 base, with 10 bases sitting between them. CDR1 GTSNPN and CDR2 SVGIG come from the germline V gene (reference sequence). The CDR3: CAWSRLGSNQPQHF. CDR3 nucleotide sequence: TGTGCCTGGAGCCGACTAGGGAGCAATCAGCCCCAGCATTTT.

The chain combines TRBV2 with TRBJ2-5; D assignment may be TRBD1 or TRBD2 (5 bases each). Germline CDR1 is SNHLY and CDR2 is FYNNEI. V lost 1 base to trimming and J lost 1 base, with 10 bases between them. There are 15 residues in the CDR3. CDR3 residues: CASSEEGTSQETQYF. CDR3 coding DNA: TGTGCCAGCAGTGAAGAAGGGACGTCCCAAGAGACCCAGTACTTC.

V and J are TRBV5-4 and TRBJ2-1, with 8 bases aligning to TRBD1. Germline CDR1 SGHNT, CDR2 YYREEE (reference sequence). CDR3 length: 15 amino acids. J gave up 3 bases and V 3 bases, and 5 bases lay outside the gene matches. The CDR3 nucleotides are TGTGCCAGCAGCTCAGGGGGCTTAGGCTACAATGAGCAGTTCTTC. It encodes CASSSGGLGYNEQFF.

The chain carries TRBV20-1 and TRBJ2-7; possibly TRBD2 for D (5 bases). This CDR3 comprises 12 residues. Between the trimmed V and J ends, which lost 6 bases and 5 bases, there was a span of 14 bases. Germline CDR1 reads DFQATT; CDR2 reads SNEGSKA (reference sequence). The CDR3 region is CSAPGIRDEQYF. The CDR3 DNA follows: TGCAGTGCCCCGGGGATCCGGGACGAGCAGTACTTC.

The chain employs TRBV9 and TRBJ1-6; D gene ambiguous. Germline V gives CDR1 SGDLS, CDR2 YYNGEE. V was cut by 0 bases and J by 2 bases, with 12 bases left in between. This CDR3 spans 17 amino acids. The CDR3 spells CASSVDGRPTYNSPLHF. The CDR3 DNA reads TGTGCCAGCAGCGTAGACGGACGGCCAACCTATAATTCACCCCTCCACTTT.

The chain employs TRBV6-5 and TRBJ1-1, with TRBD1 as a possible D gene (5 bases). CDR1 and CDR2 from the germline V gene are MNHEY and SVGAGI. The CDR3 spans 13 residues. Trimming cost V 8 bases and J 0 bases, with 10 bases left between them. In DNA form, the CDR3 reads TGTGCCAGCGCTCGGGGGGTGAACACTGAAGCTTTCTTT. This translates into CASARGVNTEAFF.

V and J are TRBV19 and TRBJ1-5; D not certain. V lost 5 bases, J lost 1 base, and 15 bases lay in between. The CDR3 sequence is 16 residues long. Germline assignment: CDR1 LNHDA and CDR2 SQIVND (reference sequence). The CDR3 reads CASSSRLDASNQPQHF. The CDR3 nucleotides read TGTGCCAGTAGTTCCCGGTTAGATGCAAGCAATCAGCCCCAGCATTTT.

The V and J genes are TRBV4-2 and TRBJ1-2; possible D gene TRBD1, 6 bases. Trimming stripped 1 base from V and 5 bases from J, with 14 bases between. The CDR3 totals 15 residues. Germline V lookup: CDR1 LGHNA, CDR2 YNFKEQ. CDR3 amino acids: CASSQVRTATYGYTF. The CDR3 DNA follows: TGTGCCAGCAGCCAAGTACGGACAGCAACTTATGGCTACACCTTC.

The chain joins TRBV20-1 to TRBJ1-1; 9 nucleotides line up with TRBD1. The V segment lost 2 bases and the J segment 11 bases; nucleotides outside the gene matches: 9. The length of the CDR3 is 13 residues. Germline-derived CDR1 and CDR2 are DFQATT and SNEGSKA (reference sequence). As DNA, the CDR3 is TGCAGTGCTAGAAATCCCGGGACAGGGAAGGCTTTCTTT. Translating it yields CSARNPGTGKAFF.

The CDR3: CASSSGPLQYF. The CDR3 nucleotides read TGTGCCAGCAGCTCGGGGCCACTCCAGTACTTC. The chain has TRBV28 and TRBJ2-5; perhaps D is TRBD1 or TRBD2 (5 bases each). This CDR3 comprises 11 residues. Germline V gives CDR1 MDHEN, CDR2 SYDVKM. The germline V and J ends were trimmed by 6 bases and 10 bases, with 12 bases remaining between them.

The V and J genes are TRBV27 and TRBJ2-5, with a weak D call TRBD1 (6 bases). V lost 9 bases and J lost 1, with 12 bases in between. The V gene's germline CDR1 is MNHEY and CDR2 SMNVEV (reference sequence). This CDR3 contains 13 residues. CDR3 protein: CASRDIGQETQYF. The CDR3 bases are TGTGCCAGTCGGGACATCGGCCAAGAGACCCAGTACTTC.

V and J are TRBV5-6 and TRBJ2-7; D is unresolved. V lost 2 bases and J lost 4, with 7 bases in between. The CDR3 is 12 amino acids. CDR1 SGHDT and CDR2 YYEEEE come from the germline V gene. CDR3 DNA: TGTGCCAGCAGCTTTAACGGTTACGAGCAGTACTTC. Protein sequence: CASSFNGYEQYF.

The table lists this clonotype with a count of one. The chain couples TRBV5-4 to TRBJ2-1; D is perhaps TRBD2 (6 bases). This CDR3 comprises 16 residues. Trimming left V 6 bases short and J 2 bases short, with 18 bases between. Looked up from germline, CDR1 is SGHNT and CDR2 is YYREEE (reference sequence). The CDR3 is CASTPGGAGTYNEQFF. For the CDR3, the DNA is TGTGCCAGCACCCCGGGTGGGGCGGGAACCTACAATGAGCAGTTCTTC.

The V and J genes are TRBV5-1 and TRBJ2-6; D uncertain. The CDR3 sequence is 16 residues long. Germline-derived CDR1 and CDR2 are SGHRS and YFSETQ. Deletions cut 0 bases from V and 0 bases from J, with 7 bases between. The CDR3 DNA follows: TGCGCCAGCAGCTTGGCCATGGACTCTGGGGCCAACGTCCTGACTTTC. Translating it yields CASSLAMDSGANVLTF.

The genes are TRBV29-1 and TRBJ2-5; D is undetermined. The CDR3 runs 13 residues. Between the trimmed V and J ends, which lost 5 bases and 2 bases, there was a span of 12 bases. Germline loops: CDR1 SQVTM, CDR2 ANQGSEA. CDR3 amino acids: CSVLGRHQETQYF. Written as DNA, the CDR3 is TGCAGCGTTCTAGGAAGACATCAAGAGACCCAGTACTTC.

The chain employs TRBV29-1 and TRBJ2-5, with TRBD1 matching 7 bases. The V gene's germline CDR1 is SQVTM and CDR2 ANQGSEA. The J segment lost 1 base and the V segment lost 6 bases, leaving 5 bases of the junction unmatched. The length of the CDR3 is 13 residues. The CDR3 DNA sequence: TGCAGCGTCGGAACAGGGGCCCAAGAGACCCAGTACTTC. Amino acid sequence: CSVGTGAQETQYF.

The rearrangement uses TRBV4-2 and TRBJ2-1, with D possibly being TRBD2 (5 bases). The CDR3 has 16 amino acids. V was pared by 1 base and J by 8 bases, with 18 bases between. CDR1 is LGHNA and CDR2 is YNFKEQ in the germline V gene. CDR3 DNA: TGTGCCAGCAGCCAAGGCCCCGGACTTCCTGTGTATGAGCAGTTCTTC. Residues: CASSQGPGLPVYEQFF.